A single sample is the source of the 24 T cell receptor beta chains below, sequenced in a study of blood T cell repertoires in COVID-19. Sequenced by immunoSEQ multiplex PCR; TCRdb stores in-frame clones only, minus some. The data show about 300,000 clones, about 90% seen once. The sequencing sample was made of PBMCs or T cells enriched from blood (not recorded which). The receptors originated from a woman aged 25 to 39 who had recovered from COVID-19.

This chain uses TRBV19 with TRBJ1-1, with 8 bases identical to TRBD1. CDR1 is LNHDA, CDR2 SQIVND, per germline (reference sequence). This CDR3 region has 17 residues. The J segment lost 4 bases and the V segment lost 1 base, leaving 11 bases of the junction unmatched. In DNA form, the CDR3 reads TGTGCCAGTAGTATAGTAAGGACAGGGTACGTAGGCACTGAAGCTTTCTTT. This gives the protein CASSIVRTGYVGTEAFF.

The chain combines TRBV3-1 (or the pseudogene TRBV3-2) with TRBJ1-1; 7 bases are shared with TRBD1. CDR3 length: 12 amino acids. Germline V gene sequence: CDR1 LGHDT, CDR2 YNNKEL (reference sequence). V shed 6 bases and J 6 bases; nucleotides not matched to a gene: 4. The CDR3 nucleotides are TGTGCCAGCAGTGACAGGGTATCTGAAGCTTTCTTT. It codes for CASSDRVSEAFF.

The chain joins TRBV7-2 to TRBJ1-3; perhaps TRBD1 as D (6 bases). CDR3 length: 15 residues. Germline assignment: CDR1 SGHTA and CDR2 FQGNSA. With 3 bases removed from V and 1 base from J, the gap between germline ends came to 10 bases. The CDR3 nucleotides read TGTGCCAGCAGCTTGTACAGGGTATCTGGAAACACCATATATTTT. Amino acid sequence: CASSLYRVSGNTIYF.

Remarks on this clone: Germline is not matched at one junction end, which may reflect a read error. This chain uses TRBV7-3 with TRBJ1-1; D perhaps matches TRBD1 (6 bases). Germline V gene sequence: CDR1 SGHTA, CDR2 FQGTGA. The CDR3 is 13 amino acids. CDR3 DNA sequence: TGTGCCAGCAGCCCCCAGGGGAACGCTGAAGCTTTCTTT. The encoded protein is CASSPQGNAEAFF. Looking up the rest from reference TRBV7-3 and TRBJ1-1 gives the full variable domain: GAGVSQTPSNKVTEKGKYVELRCDPISGHTALYWYRQSLGQGPEFLIYFQGTGAADDSGLPNDRFFAVRPEGSVSTLKIQRTERGDSAVYLCASSPQGNAEAFFGQGTRLTVV.

The CDR3 bases are TGTGCCAGCAGTAGGGGTCAGGTCAACACCGGGGAGCTGTTTTTT. As protein: CASSRGQVNTGELFF. The chain links TRBV7-6 to TRBJ2-2; D perhaps matches TRBD1 (5 bases). The V end was cut by 6 bases, the J end by 2 bases, with 13 bases between. Germline lookup yields CDR1 SGHVS and CDR2 FNYEAQ. CDR3 length: 15 residues.

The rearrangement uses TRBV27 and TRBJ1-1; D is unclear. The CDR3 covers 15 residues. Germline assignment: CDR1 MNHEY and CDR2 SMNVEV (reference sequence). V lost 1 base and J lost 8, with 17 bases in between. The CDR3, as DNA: TGTGCCAGCAGTTTATTCTTAGGGAGCAGGTCCGAAGCTTTCTTT. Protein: CASSLFLGSRSEAFF.

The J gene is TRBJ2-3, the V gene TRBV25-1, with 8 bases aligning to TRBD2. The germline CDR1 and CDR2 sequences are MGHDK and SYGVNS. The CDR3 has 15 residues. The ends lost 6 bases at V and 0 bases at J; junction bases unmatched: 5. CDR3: CASRVAGPSTDTQYF. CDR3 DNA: TGTGCCAGCAGGGTAGCGGGGCCCAGCACAGATACGCAGTATTTT.

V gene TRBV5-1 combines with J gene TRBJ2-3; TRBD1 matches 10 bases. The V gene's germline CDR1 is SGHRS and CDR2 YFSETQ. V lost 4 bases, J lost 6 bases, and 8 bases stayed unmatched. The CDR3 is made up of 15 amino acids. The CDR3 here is CASSPPGQGYDTQYF. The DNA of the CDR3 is TGCGCCAGCAGCCCCCCGGGACAGGGGTATGATACGCAGTATTTT.

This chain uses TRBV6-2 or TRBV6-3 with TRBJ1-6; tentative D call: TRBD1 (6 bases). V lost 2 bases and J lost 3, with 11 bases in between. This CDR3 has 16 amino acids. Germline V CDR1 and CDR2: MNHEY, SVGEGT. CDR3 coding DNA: TGTGCCAGCAGTTACGGACAGTGGGGCTATAATTCACCCCTCCACTTT. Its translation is CASSYGQWGYNSPLHF.

CDR3 amino acids: CAIFLAGIENTEAFF. The CDR3 DNA reads TGTGCCATCTTTCTAGCGGGGATTGAGAACACTGAAGCTTTCTTT. This rearrangement joins TRBV21-1 to TRBJ1-1. TRBV21-1 is annotated as a pseudogene. This CDR3 contains 15 residues.

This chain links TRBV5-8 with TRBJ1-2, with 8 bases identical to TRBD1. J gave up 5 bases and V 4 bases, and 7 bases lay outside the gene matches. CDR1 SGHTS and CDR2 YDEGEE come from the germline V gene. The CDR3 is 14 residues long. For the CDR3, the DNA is TGTGCCAGCAGCCCGGACAGGGTCGGATATGGCTACACCTTC. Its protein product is CASSPDRVGYGYTF. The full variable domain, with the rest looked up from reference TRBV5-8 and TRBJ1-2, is EAGVTQSPTHLIKTRGQQATLRCSPISGHTSVYWYQQALGLGLQFLLWYDEGEERNRGNFPPRFSGRQFPNYSSELNVNALELEDSALYLCASSPDRVGYGYTFGSGTRLTVV.

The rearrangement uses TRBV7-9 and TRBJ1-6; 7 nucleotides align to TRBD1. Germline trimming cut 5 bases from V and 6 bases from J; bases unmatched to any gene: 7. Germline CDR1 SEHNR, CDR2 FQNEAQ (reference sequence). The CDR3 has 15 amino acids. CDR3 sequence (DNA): TGTGCCAGCAGCCCGGACGCAGGGGGTAATTCACCCCTCCACTTT. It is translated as CASSPDAGGNSPLHF. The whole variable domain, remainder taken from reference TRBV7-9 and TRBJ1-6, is DTGVSQNPRHKITKRGQNVTFRCDPISEHNRLYWYRQTLGQGPEFLTYFQNEAQLEKSRLLSDRFSAERPKGSFSTLEIQRTEQGDSAMYLCASSPDAGGNSPLHFGNGTRLTVT.

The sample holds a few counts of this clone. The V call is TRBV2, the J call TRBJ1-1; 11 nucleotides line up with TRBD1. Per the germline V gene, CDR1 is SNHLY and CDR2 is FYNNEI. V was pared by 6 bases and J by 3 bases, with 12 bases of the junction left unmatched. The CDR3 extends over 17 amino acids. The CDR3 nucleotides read TGTGCCAGCAGCCGATGGACAGGGGGCGCGAGTGACACTGAAGCTTTCTTT. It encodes CASSRWTGGASDTEAFF. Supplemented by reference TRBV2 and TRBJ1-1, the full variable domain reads EPEVTQTPSHQVTQMGQEVILRCVPISNHLYFYWYRQILGQKVEFLVSFYNNEISEKSEIFDDQFSVERPDGSNFTLKIRSTKLEDSAMYFCASSRWTGGASDTEAFFGQGTRLTVV.

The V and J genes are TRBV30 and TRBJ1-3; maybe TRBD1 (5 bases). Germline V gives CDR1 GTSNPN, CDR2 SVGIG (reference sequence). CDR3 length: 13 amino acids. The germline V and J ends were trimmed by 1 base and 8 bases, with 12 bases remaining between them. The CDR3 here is CAWSGGAGDTIYF. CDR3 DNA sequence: TGTGCCTGGAGTGGAGGGGCGGGGGACACCATATATTTT.

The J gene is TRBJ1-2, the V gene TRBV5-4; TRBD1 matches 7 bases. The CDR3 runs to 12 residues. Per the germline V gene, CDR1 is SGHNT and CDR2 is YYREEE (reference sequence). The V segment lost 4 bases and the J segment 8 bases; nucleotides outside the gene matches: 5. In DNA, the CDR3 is TGTGCCAGCAGCGCTGGACAGGCGGGCTACACCTTC. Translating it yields CASSAGQAGYTF.

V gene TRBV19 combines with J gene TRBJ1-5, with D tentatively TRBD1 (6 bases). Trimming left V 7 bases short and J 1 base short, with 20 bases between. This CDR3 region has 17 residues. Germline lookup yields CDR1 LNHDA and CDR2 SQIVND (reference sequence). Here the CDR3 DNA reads TGTGCCAGTACCATCGAAGGACAGCGACGAAGCAATCAGCCCCAGCATTTT. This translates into CASTIEGQRRSNQPQHF.

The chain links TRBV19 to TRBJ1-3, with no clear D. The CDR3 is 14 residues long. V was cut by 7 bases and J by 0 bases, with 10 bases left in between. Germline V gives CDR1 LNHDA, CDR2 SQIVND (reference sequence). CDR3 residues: CASMRPSSGNTIYF. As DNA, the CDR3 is TGTGCCAGTATGAGGCCCAGCTCTGGAAACACCATATATTTT.

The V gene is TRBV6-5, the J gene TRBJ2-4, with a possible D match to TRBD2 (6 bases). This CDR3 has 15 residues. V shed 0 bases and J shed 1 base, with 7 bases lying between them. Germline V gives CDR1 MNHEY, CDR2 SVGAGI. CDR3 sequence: CASSYSGGAKNIQYF. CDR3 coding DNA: TGTGCCAGCAGTTACTCAGGAGGGGCCAAAAACATTCAGTACTTC.

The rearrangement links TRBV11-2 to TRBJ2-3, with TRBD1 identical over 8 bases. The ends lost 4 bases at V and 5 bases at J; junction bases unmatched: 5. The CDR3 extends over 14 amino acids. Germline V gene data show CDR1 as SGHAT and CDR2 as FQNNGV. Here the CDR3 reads CASSSQGGGDTQYF. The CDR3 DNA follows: TGTGCCAGCAGCTCACAGGGGGGAGGAGATACGCAGTATTTT. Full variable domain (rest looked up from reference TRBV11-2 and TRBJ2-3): EAGVAQSPRYKIIEKRQSVAFWCNPISGHATLYWYQQILGQGPKLLIQFQNNGVVDDSQLPKDRFSAERLKGVDSTLKIQPAKLEDSAVYLCASSSQGGGDTQYFGPGTRLTVL.

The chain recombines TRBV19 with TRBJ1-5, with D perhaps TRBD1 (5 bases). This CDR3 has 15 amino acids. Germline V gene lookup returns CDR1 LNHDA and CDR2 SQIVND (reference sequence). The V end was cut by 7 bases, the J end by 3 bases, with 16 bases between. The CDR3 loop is CASNRLDSSNQPQHF. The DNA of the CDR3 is TGTGCCAGTAACAGACTCGACAGTTCCAATCAGCCCCAGCATTTT.

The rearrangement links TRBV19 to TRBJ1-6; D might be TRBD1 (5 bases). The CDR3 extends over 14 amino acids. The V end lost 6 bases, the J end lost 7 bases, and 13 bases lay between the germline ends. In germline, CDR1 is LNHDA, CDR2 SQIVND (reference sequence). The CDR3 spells CASSSHRINSPLHF. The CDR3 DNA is TGTGCCAGTAGCAGTCACAGGATCAATTCACCCCTCCACTTT.

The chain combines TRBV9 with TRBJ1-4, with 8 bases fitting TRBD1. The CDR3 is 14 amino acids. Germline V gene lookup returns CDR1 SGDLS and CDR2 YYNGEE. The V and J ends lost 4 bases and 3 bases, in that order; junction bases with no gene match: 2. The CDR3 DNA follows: TGTGCCAGCAGCCAGACAGGGGCTAATGAAAAACTGTTTTTT. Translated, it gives CASSQTGANEKLFF.

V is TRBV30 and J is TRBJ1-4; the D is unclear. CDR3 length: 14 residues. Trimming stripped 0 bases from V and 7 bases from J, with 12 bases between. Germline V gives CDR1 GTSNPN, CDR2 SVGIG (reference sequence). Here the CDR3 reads CAWSVLPAIEKLFF. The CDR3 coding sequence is TGTGCCTGGAGTGTACTCCCAGCGATTGAAAAACTGTTTTTT.

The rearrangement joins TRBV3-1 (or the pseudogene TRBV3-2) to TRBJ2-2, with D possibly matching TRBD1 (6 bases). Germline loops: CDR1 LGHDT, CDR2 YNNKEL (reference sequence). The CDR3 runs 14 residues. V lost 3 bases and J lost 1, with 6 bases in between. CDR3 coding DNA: TGTGCCAGCAGCCAGACAGGGAACACCGGGGAGCTGTTTTTT. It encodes CASSQTGNTGELFF.